The rows below give T cell receptor beta chains drawn from one sample of a study of blood T cell repertoires in COVID-19. Profiling relied on immunoSEQ multiplex PCR, and the TCRdb table lists in-frame clones only, not all of them. The table shows 150,000 to 200,000 clones, with approximately 90% occurring only once. What was sequenced was peripheral blood. All receptors derive from a human donor in a cohort sampled during active COVID-19. The CDR3 runs from the conserved cysteine through the conserved F or W. D genes are given only for firm matches. Clone size is stated in some rows and not others, as once, few, many or a class when expanded.

>TRBV5-1|TRBJ2-5|NA|TRBD2|14
TGCGCCAGCAGCCTCAGACTAGCCGAAGAGACCCAGTACTTC
CASSLRLAEETQYF
>TRBV27|TRBJ2-3|NA|NA|16
TGTGCCAGCAGCCAGCGGAACAGACTAACCACAGATACGCAGTATTTT
CASSQRNRLTTDTQYF
>TRBV29-1|TRBJ1-2|NA|TRBD1|15
TGCAGCGTTGCTCGAGGGGCAGGGGGGATCTATGGCTACACCTTC
CSVARGAGGIYGYTF
>TRBV28|TRBJ2-7|NA|TRBD2|15
TGTGCCAGCAGTGCCGGGACTAGCGGGAGATCTGAGCAGTACTTC
CASSAGTSGRSEQYF
>TRBV7-9|TRBJ2-1|NA|NA|12
TGTGCCAGCAGCACAATCTTCAATGAGCAGTTCTTC
CASSTIFNEQFF
>TRBV4-3|TRBJ2-3|NA|NA|14
TGCGCCAGCAGCCAAGAAAGGACAACCGGTACGCAGTATTTT
CASSQERTTGTQYF
>TRBV3-1/TRBV3-2|TRBJ2-5|NA|NA|14
TGTGCCAGCAGCCACAATGGAGCCAAAGAGACCCAGTACTTC
CASSHNGAKETQYF
>TRBV29-1|TRBJ1-2|NA|TRBD1|12
TGCAGCGTCACCGGGACAGAGGATGGCTACACCTTC
CSVTGTEDGYTF
>TRBV19|TRBJ2-1|NA|TRBD2|16
TGTGCCAGTAGTATACTAGCGGGAGGTGCCTACAATGAGCAGTTCTTC
CASSILAGGAYNEQFF
>TRBV6-5|TRBJ1-4|NA|NA|14
TGTGCCAGCAGCCCGGGAGGACATAATGAAAAACTGTTTTTT
CASSPGGHNEKLFF
>TRBV4-1|TRBJ2-5|NA|NA|15
TGCGCCAGCAGCCCTTTGCCACCTGCTCAGGAGACCCAGTACTTC
CASSPLPPAQETQYF
>TRBV3-1/TRBV3-2|TRBJ1-5|NA|NA|14
TGTGCCAGCAGCCAAGTACATAGCAATCAGCCCCAGCATTTT
CASSQVHSNQPQHF
>TRBV19|TRBJ2-5|few|TRBD1|14
TGTGCCAGTAGTATTCAAGGGGGCCGGGAGACCCAGTACTTC
CASSIQGGRETQYF
>TRBV6-1|TRBJ2-7|NA|TRBD2|15
TGTGCCAGCAGTGAAGAATGGGGGGGAGGCTACGAGCAGTACTTC
CASSEEWGGGYEQYF
>TRBV27|TRBJ2-2|NA|NA|17
TGTGCCAGCAGTTTAGATGGTTGGTCCCTAGGTCCCGGGGAGCTGTTTTTT
CASSLDGWSLGPGELFF